One sample yielded the 22 T cell receptor beta chains listed below, sequenced in a study of early T cells in non-severe SARS-CoV-2 infection. Via MiXCR, TCRdb re-called the 5' RACE reads, giving one row per CDR3 protein. The table lists 75,000 to 100,000 distinct CDR3 sequences, over 15% of them singletons. The sequenced sample was whole blood. These receptor sequences come from an adult who was a healthcare worker with PCR-confirmed SARS-CoV-2 infection or an uninfected control (not recorded which).

The V call is TRBV28, the J call TRBJ2-7; no clear D. Trimming stripped 7 bases from V and 5 bases from J, with 12 bases between. The CDR3 spans 12 residues. The germline CDR1 and CDR2 sequences are MDHEN and SYDVKM. The CDR3 spells CASTPNRNEQYF. CDR3 DNA: TGTGCCAGCACCCCGAATCGGAACGAGCAGTACTTC.

This clonotype was found a few times. This sequence joins TRBV12-3 or TRBV12-4 and TRBJ1-1, with TRBD1 as a possible D gene (5 bases). Trimming pared 8 bases from V and 9 bases from J, leaving 22 bases between. The CDR3 runs 14 residues. Written as DNA, the CDR3 is TGTGCCAGCGGCCAATCTGGGGGGGGAAGGCAAGCTTTCTTT. Amino acid sequence: CASGQSGGGRQAFF.

This rearrangement joins TRBV7-2 to TRBJ2-1, with no clear D. This CDR3 region has 13 residues. V lost 3 bases, J lost 5 bases, and 8 bases lay in between. Germline V gene sequence: CDR1 SGHTA, CDR2 FQGNSA. The CDR3, as DNA: TGTGCCAGCAGCTTGAATGGAAACAATGAGCAGTTCTTC. Translation gives CASSLNGNNEQFF.

This clonotype has only a few counts. The genes are TRBV7-9 and TRBJ1-4; D gene unclear. This CDR3 comprises 15 residues. The V gene lost 5 bases and the J gene lost 0 bases, with 10 bases spanning the gap. CDR1 is SEHNR, CDR2 FQNEAQ, per germline (reference sequence). The CDR3 DNA follows: TGTGCCAGCAGCACCTACAGTGCAACTAATGAAAAACTGTTTTTT. The encoded protein is CASSTYSATNEKLFF.

This clonotype was picked up a small number of times. The rearrangement joins TRBV29-1 to TRBJ1-1; D is unresolved. Trimming pared 3 bases from V and 4 bases from J, leaving 9 bases between. CDR3 length: 12 amino acids. The germline gives CDR1 SQVTM, CDR2 ANQGSEA. This chain's CDR3 is CSVEGLFTEAFF. The CDR3 DNA reads as TGCAGCGTTGAGGGTCTCTTCACTGAAGCTTTCTTT.

In this sample, this clonotype turned up many times. This chain connects TRBV25-1 to TRBJ2-2, with 10 bases aligning to TRBD1. Trimming at V came to 2 bases and at J to 3 bases, leaving 0 bases not matched to a gene. Germline lookup yields CDR1 MGHDK and CDR2 SYGVNS. The CDR3 is 15 residues long. CDR3 DNA sequence: TGTGCCAGCAGTGAAGGGACAGGGGACACCGGGGAGCTGTTTTTT. As protein: CASSEGTGDTGELFF.

There are a few counts of this clonotype. The chain carries TRBV29-1 and TRBJ2-3; D possibly matches TRBD1 or TRBD2 (5 bases each). The CDR3 runs 13 residues. The germline CDR1 and CDR2 sequences are SQVTM and ANQGSEA. Trimming took off 4 bases at V and 2 bases at J, with 10 bases between the two ends. CDR3 coding DNA: TGCAGCGTTGGGGGGTCCCACACAGATACGCAGTATTTT. It yields the protein CSVGGSHTDTQYF.

This clonotype was counted a single time. CDR3 amino acids: CASSTEVEQFF. The CDR3 DNA is TGTGCCAGCAGCACGGAAGTTGAGCAGTTCTTC. V and J are TRBV21-1 and TRBJ2-1. TRBV21-1 corresponds to a pseudogene. This CDR3 comprises 11 residues.

This clonotype came up a few times. The chain combines TRBV7-6 with TRBJ2-4, with D possibly TRBD2 on 6 matching bases. This CDR3 contains 16 residues. The germline V and J ends were trimmed by 0 bases and 2 bases, with 11 bases remaining between them. Germline CDR1 and CDR2: SGHVS and FNYEAQ. The CDR3 DNA reads TGTGCCAGCAGCTTAGCGGGGGGTAGCCCCAAAAACATTCAGTACTTC. Amino acids: CASSLAGGSPKNIQYF.

This clonotype has only a few counts. V gene TRBV28 combines with J gene TRBJ2-7; no clear D gene. CDR3 length: 15 residues. Trimming cost V 2 bases and J 5 bases, with 16 bases left between them. Germline CDR1 MDHEN, CDR2 SYDVKM. In nucleotides, the CDR3 is TGTGCCAGCAGTTTACATCCTCGGGCCCCTCACGAGCAGTACTTC. This sequence encodes CASSLHPRAPHEQYF.

V is TRBV5-1 and J is TRBJ2-1, with TRBD2 matching over 9 bases. This CDR3 is built from 14 residues. Unmatched junction bases numbered 3, after V lost 2 bases and J lost 6 bases. Germline V gives CDR1 SGHRS, CDR2 YFSETQ. The CDR3 loop is CASSFGLASNEQFF. The CDR3 region has the DNA TGCGCCAGCAGCTTTGGACTAGCGAGCAATGAGCAGTTCTTC.

In this sample, this clonotype turned up a few times. J is TRBJ1-3 and V is TRBV12-3 or TRBV12-4, with D unresolved. Between the trimmed V and J ends, which lost 1 base and 6 bases, there was a span of 7 bases. The CDR3 totals 13 residues. DNA for the CDR3: TGTGCCAGCAGTTTAGGGCTGCAAAACACCATATATTTT. Translating it yields CASSLGLQNTIYF.

CDR3 DNA sequence: TGTGCCAGCAGCCCTGGGACTGCTTATGAGACCCAGTACTTC. It encodes CASSPGTAYETQYF. The chain uses TRBV7-7 and TRBJ2-5; TRBD2 might be the D (6 bases). Looked up from germline, CDR1 is SSHAT and CDR2 is FNYEAQ (reference sequence). The CDR3 is made up of 14 amino acids. The V end lost 5 bases, the J end lost 5 bases, and 15 bases lay between the germline ends.

The rearrangement links TRBV7-7 to TRBJ1-5, with 7 nucleotides matching TRBD1. CDR3 length: 19 residues. Germline V gene sequence: CDR1 SSHAT, CDR2 FNYEAQ (reference sequence). With 3 bases clipped from V and 2 bases from J, the junction kept 16 bases outside the gene matches. CDR3 residues: CASSLTGLDFSEGNQPQHF. CDR3 DNA sequence: TGTGCCAGCAGCTTGACAGGGCTCGATTTCTCGGAGGGCAATCAGCCCCAGCATTTT.

This clonotype was recorded at least ten times. The rearrangement links TRBV19 to TRBJ2-7; the match to TRBD1 covers 9 bases. The CDR3 loop spans 16 amino acids. The V and J ends lost 1 base and 2 bases, in that order; junction bases with no gene match: 6. Per germline, CDR1 LNHDA and CDR2 SQIVND (reference sequence). CDR3 sequence: CASSIGSGTGPYEQYF. In DNA, the CDR3 is TGTGCCAGTAGTATAGGATCCGGGACAGGGCCCTACGAGCAGTACTTC. The full variable domain, completed using reference TRBV19 and TRBJ2-7, is DGGITQSPKYLFRKEGQNVTLSCEQNLNHDAMYWYRQDPGQGLRLIYYSQIVNDFQKGDIAEGYSVSREKKESFPLTVTSAQKNPTAFYLCASSIGSGTGPYEQYFGPGTRLTVT.

There are a few counts of this clonotype. V usage is TRBV18 and J usage is TRBJ2-7, with D perhaps TRBD2 (5 bases). Germline CDR1 reads KGHSH; CDR2 reads LQKENI. The CDR3 has 14 residues. The ends were cut back, 3 bases at V and 1 base at J, with 10 bases in the middle. The CDR3 DNA reads TGTGCCAGCTCACCGCGGACGGGGTCCTACGAGCAGTACTTC. This encodes CASSPRTGSYEQYF.

CDR3 amino acids: CASSLTLAGGEGEQFF. The CDR3 DNA follows: TGTGCCAGCAGCTTAACTCTAGCGGGGGGCGAGGGTGAGCAGTTCTTC. The chain is built from TRBV11-2 and TRBJ2-1; 11 positions agree with TRBD2. The ends lost 2 bases at V and 9 bases at J; junction bases unmatched: 9. The CDR3 is 16 amino acids. Looked up from germline, CDR1 is SGHAT and CDR2 is FQNNGV. The variable domain in full, completed from reference TRBV11-2 and TRBJ2-1, reads EAGVAQSPRYKIIEKRQSVAFWCNPISGHATLYWYQQILGQGPKLLIQFQNNGVVDDSQLPKDRFSAERLKGVDSTLKIQPAKLEDSAVYLCASSLTLAGGEGEQFFGPGTRLTVL.

This clonotype was counted many times. This rearrangement joins TRBV7-8 to TRBJ2-3; D gene uncertain. V dropped 0 bases and J dropped 6 bases, with 4 bases sitting between them. Germline V gives CDR1 SGHVS, CDR2 FQNEAQ. CDR3 length: 12 amino acids. The CDR3 coding sequence is TGTGCCAGCAGCTTAGCGCGGGATACGCAGTATTTT. Translation gives CASSLARDTQYF.

The chain recombines TRBV27 with TRBJ2-6; 7 bases line up with TRBD2. Germline V gives CDR1 MNHEY, CDR2 SMNVEV (reference sequence). The length of the CDR3 is 14 residues. The V and J ends lost 7 bases and 2 bases, in that order; junction bases with no gene match: 2. The CDR3 DNA is TGTGCCAGCACGGGGGGAACTGGGGCCAACGTCCTGACTTTC. This codes for CASTGGTGANVLTF.

CDR3 in DNA: TGTGCCAGCAGTTACTCGCCCAACAGGACGGGGAAGAAAGAGACCCAGTACTTC. Its protein product is CASSYSPNRTGKKETQYF. This chain joins TRBV6-2 or TRBV6-3 and TRBJ2-5, with D perhaps given as TRBD1 or TRBD2 (5 bases each). V lost 0 bases, J lost 3 bases, and 20 bases lay in between. CDR1 and CDR2 (germline): MNHEY, SVGEGT. This CDR3 spans 18 amino acids.

For the CDR3, the DNA is TGTGCCAGCAGACCTCCGACTAGCCGCTATAATGAGCAGTTCTTC. It yields the protein CASRPPTSRYNEQFF. The gene calls are TRBV27 and TRBJ2-1, with TRBD2 matching over 7 bases. CDR3 length equals 15 residues. CDR1 MNHEY and CDR2 SMNVEV come from the germline V gene (reference sequence). V lost 6 bases to trimming and J lost 7 bases; unmatched junction nucleotides: 12.

The chain links TRBV28 to TRBJ1-1, with D unclear. Germline V gene data show CDR1 as MDHEN and CDR2 as SYDVKM. The CDR3 sequence is 13 residues long. The ends were cut back, 10 bases at V and 2 bases at J, with 14 bases in the middle. CDR3 sequence: CATQSGRNTEAFF. In nucleotides, the CDR3 is TGTGCCACACAGAGTGGGAGAAACACTGAAGCTTTCTTT.